Listed below are T cell receptor beta chains from one sample, sequenced in a study of post-analysis software for immune sequencing data. TCRdb analysed the PCR reads with MiXCR anew, one entry per CDR3 protein. The table lists hundreds of thousands of distinct CDR3 sequences, over 45% of them singletons. The sample comprised blood. These TCRs come from a girl aged 2 to 10 with multiple sclerosis. The CDR3 runs from the conserved cysteine through the conserved F or W. The D gene is left open where the match is weak. Rows may omit the clone size; those that give it use once, few, many or a size class.

CDR3nt | CDR3aa | len | d_gene | v_gene | abundance | j_gene
TGCAGTGCTACGGCAGGGTACAATGAGCAGTTCTTC | CSATAGYNEQFF | 12 | . | TRBV20-1 | . | TRBJ2-1
TGTGCCAGCAGCTTACTGCCCGGGACAGGGTCCTACAATGAGCAGTTCTTC | CASSLLPGTGSYNEQFF | 17 | TRBD1 | TRBV7-9 | once | TRBJ2-1
TGCAGTGCCCCCGGGCAGGGATTGAACACTGAAGCTTTCTTT | CSAPGQGLNTEAFF | 14 | . | TRBV20-1 | once | TRBJ1-1
TGCGCCAGCAGCTCTATGACCCTTAATGAGCAGTTCTTC | CASSSMTLNEQFF | 13 | . | TRBV5-1 | few | TRBJ2-1
TGTGCCAGCAGTACCTCGGGACAGCCCTACGAGCAGTACTTC | CASSTSGQPYEQYF | 14 | TRBD1 | TRBV6-5 | . | TRBJ2-7
TGCAGCGTGATTGACGGAGACAATGAGCAGTTCTTC | CSVIDGDNEQFF | 12 | . | TRBV29-1 | . | TRBJ2-1
TGTGCCAGCAGCTTATACAGGACTAGCGAAGATACGCAGTATTTT | CASSLYRTSEDTQYF | 15 | TRBD2 | TRBV7-9 | few | TRBJ2-3
TGTGCCAGCAGCCAAGGGACTAGCGGGGGGCTCCCCTACAATGAGCAGTTCTTC | CASSQGTSGGLPYNEQFF | 18 | TRBD2 | TRBV4-2 | few | TRBJ2-1
TGTGCCAGCAGTACAGGGTTTCTGGGGACCCAGTACTTC | CASSTGFLGTQYF | 13 | . | TRBV12-3/TRBV12-4 | . | TRBJ2-5
TGCAGTGCGCGACTAGCTGATGGCACAGATACGCAGTATTTT | CSARLADGTDTQYF | 14 | TRBD2 | TRBV20-1 | . | TRBJ2-3
TGTGCCAGCAGTGGGCCGGGACTAGCGGGAGGCGGGGAGCAGTTCTTC | CASSGPGLAGGGEQFF | 16 | TRBD2 | TRBV25-1 | . | TRBJ2-1
TGTGCCAGCAGTGACTCCCGAGCGGGCTGGGCAAGGTTCTTC | CASSDSRAGWARFF | 14 | . | TRBV25-1 | . | TRBJ2-1
TGCAGCGTGCGACAGGAGGGAAACATTCAGTACTTC | CSVRQEGNIQYF | 12 | . | TRBV29-1 | . | TRBJ2-4
TGCGCCAGCAGCCCGCTTCCCGGGGGCGGGGGTCAAGAGACCCAGTACTTC | CASSPLPGGGGQETQYF | 17 | . | TRBV4-3 | . | TRBJ2-5
TGCAGCGTGAAGGGCAGGTCCACTGCTGGCTACACCTTC | CSVKGRSTAGYTF | 13 | . | TRBV29-1 | few | TRBJ1-2
TGTGCCAGCAGTTTATCGGACAGGAGACATGGCTACACCTTC | CASSLSDRRHGYTF | 14 | TRBD1 | TRBV12-3/TRBV12-4 | . | TRBJ1-2
TGCGCCAGCAGCTTGCGGGACAAAAACTACGAGCAGTACTTC | CASSLRDKNYEQYF | 14 | . | TRBV5-1 | few | TRBJ2-7
TGTGCCAGCAGCTTAGTAGGCAACTACAATGAGCAGTTCTTC | CASSLVGNYNEQFF | 14 | . | TRBV7-2 | . | TRBJ2-1
TGTGCCAGCAGTCTCGGGACTACCGCTTACGAGCAGTACTTC | CASSLGTTAYEQYF | 14 | TRBD2 | TRBV6-2/TRBV6-3 | . | TRBJ2-7
TGCAGTGCTGGACCCCGGGGGTATGGCTACACCTTC | CSAGPRGYGYTF | 12 | . | TRBV20-1 | few | TRBJ1-2
TGTGCCAGCAGCTCCGGGACGGCAGAAGGGACCCAGTACTTC | CASSSGTAEGTQYF | 14 | . | TRBV7-2 | few | TRBJ2-5
TGCAGCGTTGGACAGGGGGTCGCTGGCTACACCTTC | CSVGQGVAGYTF | 12 | TRBD1 | TRBV29-1 | . | TRBJ1-2
TGCGCCAGCAGCATTCCGGGACTAGCGGGCGAGCAGTACTTC | CASSIPGLAGEQYF | 14 | TRBD2 | TRBV4-1 | . | TRBJ2-7
TGTGCCATCAGTGGGGACGGGGGGACTTCAGATACGCAGTATTTT | CAISGDGGTSDTQYF | 15 | TRBD2 | TRBV10-3 | . | TRBJ2-3
TGCGCCAGCAGCGTGAACATTTACAATGAGCAGTTCTTT | CASSVNIYNEQFF | 13 | . | TRBV5-1 | . | TRBJ2-1
TGTGCCAGCAGCTTACCCCGGGACAGGGGGGACAATGAGCAGTTCTTC | CASSLPRDRGDNEQFF | 16 | TRBD1 | TRBV7-2 | . | TRBJ2-1
TGTGCCAGCAGTTCCGGGGCAGGAGATAATGAAAAACTGTTTTTT | CASSSGAGDNEKLFF | 15 | . | TRBV27 | once | TRBJ1-4
TGTGCCATCAGTGAGTCGGGGGACAGGGGAGAGACCCAGTACTTC | CAISESGDRGETQYF | 15 | TRBD1 | TRBV10-3 | few | TRBJ2-5
TGTGCCAGCAGCCGACCGGGACAGGGGAACACTGAAGCTTTCTTT | CASSRPGQGNTEAFF | 15 | TRBD1 | TRBV3-1 | . | TRBJ1-1
TGCGCCAGCAGCTTGGCTCTAGCGGGAGTGACTGTTCGCAATGAGCAGTTCTTC | CASSLALAGVTVRNEQFF | 18 | TRBD2 | TRBV5-1 | few | TRBJ2-1
TGTGCCAGCAGCCCAGGGACTAGCGGGATCTCTGGAGAGACCCAGTACTTC | CASSPGTSGISGETQYF | 17 | TRBD2 | TRBV11-2 | . | TRBJ2-5
TGCAGCGGACTAGGGACTCCTTTCTACGAGCAGTACTTC | CSGLGTPFYEQYF | 13 | TRBD2 | TRBV20-1 | . | TRBJ2-7
TGCGCCAGCAGCTTGGACAGGGGAGACTATGGCTACACCTTC | CASSLDRGDYGYTF | 14 | TRBD1 | TRBV5-1 | . | TRBJ1-2
TGTGCCAGCAGCCGCGGAACACAGGGTGGAACTTGGTTCTTC | CASSRGTQGGTWFF | 14 | . | TRBV3-1 | few | TRBJ2-1
TGCAGCGTTGAAGATCAAACGGGGGCGAGGAACGAGCAGTACTTC | CSVEDQTGARNEQYF | 15 | . | TRBV29-1 | . | TRBJ2-7
TGCGCCAGCAGCCAAGATCTCGAAAGCGGGATAGGGACCAAAAACATTCAGTACTTC | CASSQDLESGIGTKNIQYF | 19 | TRBD2 | TRBV4-1 | . | TRBJ2-4
TGCGCCAGCAGCTTGGTAGACGGGGGACAGGAGACCCAGTACTTC | CASSLVDGGQETQYF | 15 | . | TRBV5-1 | few | TRBJ2-5
TGCAGCGTTGATTTCAGGGGGTATGGCTACACCTTC | CSVDFRGYGYTF | 12 | TRBD1 | TRBV29-1 | . | TRBJ1-2
TGTGCCAGCAGCGACGGGACAGCTAACTATGGCTACACCTTC | CASSDGTANYGYTF | 14 | TRBD1 | TRBV7-9 | . | TRBJ1-2
TGCGCCAGCAGGGCGACAGGGCGCCGCCAGCCCCAGCATTTT | CASRATGRRQPQHF | 14 | TRBD1 | TRBV10-2 | . | TRBJ1-5